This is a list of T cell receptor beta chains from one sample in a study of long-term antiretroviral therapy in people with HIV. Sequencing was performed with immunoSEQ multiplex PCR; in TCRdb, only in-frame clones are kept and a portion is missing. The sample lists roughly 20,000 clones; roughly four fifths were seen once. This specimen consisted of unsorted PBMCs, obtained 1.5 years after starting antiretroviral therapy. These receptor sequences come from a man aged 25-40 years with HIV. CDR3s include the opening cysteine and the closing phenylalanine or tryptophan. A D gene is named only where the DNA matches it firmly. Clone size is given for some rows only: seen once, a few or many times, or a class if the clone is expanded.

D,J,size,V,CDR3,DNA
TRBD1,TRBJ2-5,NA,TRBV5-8,CASSSRDRPQETQYF,TGTGCCAGCAGCTCAAGGGACAGACCACAAGAGACCCAGTACTTC
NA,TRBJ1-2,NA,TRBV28,CASSLLSAGGYTF,TGTGCCAGCAGTCTCCTGAGCGCGGGAGGCTACACCTTC
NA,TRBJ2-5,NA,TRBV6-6,CASSRSEETQYF,TGTGCCAGCAGCCGATCAGAAGAGACCCAGTACTTC
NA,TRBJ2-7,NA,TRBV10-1,CASAPTPSVFSYEQYF,TGCGCCAGCGCTCCGACACCGTCCGTCTTTTCCTACGAGCAGTACTTC
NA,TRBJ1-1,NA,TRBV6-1,CASETGTEAFF,TGTGCCAGCGAAACCGGGACAGAAGCTTTCTTT
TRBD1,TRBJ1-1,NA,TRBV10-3,CAINGQGNTEAFF,TGTGCCATTAACGGACAGGGGAACACTGAAGCTTTCTTT
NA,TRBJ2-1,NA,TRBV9,CASSVEGFGEQFF,TGTGCCAGCAGCGTAGAAGGGTTCGGTGAGCAGTTCTTC
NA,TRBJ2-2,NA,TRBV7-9,CASSLVRLATDGELFF,TGTGCCAGCAGCTTAGTCAGGCTAGCGACAGACGGGGAGCTGTTTTTT
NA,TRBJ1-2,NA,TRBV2,CASSEALRGYTF,TGTGCCAGCAGTGAAGCGCTTAGGGGCTACACCTTC
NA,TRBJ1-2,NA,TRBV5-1,CASSLEVNYGYTF,TGCGCCAGCAGCTTGGAAGTTAACTATGGCTACACCTTC
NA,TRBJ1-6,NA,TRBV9,CASSVGTGVYSPLHF,TGTGCCAGCAGCGTAGGTACGGGGGTCTATTCACCCCTCCACTTT
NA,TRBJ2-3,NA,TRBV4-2,CASSREGRTDTQYF,TGTGCCAGCAGCCGTGAAGGCCGCACAGATACGCAGTATTTT
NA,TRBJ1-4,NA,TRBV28,CASSLDRGATNEKLFF,TGTGCCAGCAGTTTGGATCGGGGAGCAACTAATGAAAAACTGTTTTTT
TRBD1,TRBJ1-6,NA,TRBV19,CASSNRDRGYNSPLHF,TGTGCCAGTAGCAACCGGGACAGGGGATATAATTCACCCCTCCACTTT
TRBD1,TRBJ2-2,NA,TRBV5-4,CASTDGQGANTGELFF,TGTGCCAGCACCGACGGACAGGGGGCAAACACCGGGGAGCTGTTTTTT
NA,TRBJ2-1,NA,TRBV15,CATSESNEQFF,TGTGCCACCAGCGAAAGCAATGAGCAGTTCTTC
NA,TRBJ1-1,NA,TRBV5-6,CASSFDSPAALEAFF,TGTGCCAGCAGTTTTGACAGCCCTGCAGCGCTTGAAGCTTTCTTT
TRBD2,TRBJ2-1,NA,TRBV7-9,CASSQGLAGYNEQFF,TGTGCCAGCAGCCAGGGACTAGCGGGTTACAATGAGCAGTTCTTC
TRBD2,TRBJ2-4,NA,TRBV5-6,CASSLGLAGTESYIQYF,TGTGCCAGCAGCTTGGGACTAGCGGGGACCGAATCCTACATTCAGTACTTC
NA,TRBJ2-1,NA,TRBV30,CAWSLGGANNEQFF,TGTGCCTGGAGTTTGGGGGGGGCCAACAATGAGCAGTTCTTC
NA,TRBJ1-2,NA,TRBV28,CASSLPDSPYGYTF,TGTGCCAGCAGTTTACCGGACAGTCCCTATGGCTACACCTTC
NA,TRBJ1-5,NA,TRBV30,CAWSPGGPLQPQHF,TGTGCCTGGAGTCCCGGGGGCCCACTGCAGCCCCAGCATTTT
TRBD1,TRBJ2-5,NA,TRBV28,CASSLFAGGQETQYF,TGTGCCAGCAGTTTATTCGCAGGGGGCCAAGAGACCCAGTACTTC
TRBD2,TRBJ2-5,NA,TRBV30,CAWSEASGRETQYF,TGTGCCTGGAGTGAGGCCAGCGGGAGAGAGACCCAGTACTTC
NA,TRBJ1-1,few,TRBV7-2,CASSTRTDLNTEAFF,TGTGCCAGCAGCACCCGGACGGATTTGAACACTGAAGCTTTCTTT
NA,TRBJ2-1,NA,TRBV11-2,CASSFYRGAAGEQFF,TGTGCCAGCAGCTTTTACAGGGGTGCAGCGGGCGAGCAGTTCTTC
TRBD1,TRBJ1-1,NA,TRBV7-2,CASSGGQGALGTEAFF,TGTGCCAGCAGCGGGGGACAGGGGGCGTTGGGCACTGAAGCTTTCTTT
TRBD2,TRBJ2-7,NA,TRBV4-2,CASSQDATGGLYEQYF,TGTGCCAGCAGCCAAGATGCGACGGGAGGTCTCTACGAGCAGTACTTC
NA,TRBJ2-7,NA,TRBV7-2,CASSLVEGPYEQYF,TGTGCCAGCAGCTTAGTGGAGGGACCCTACGAGCAGTACTTC
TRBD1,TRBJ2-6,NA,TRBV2,CATGGVRSGANVLTF,TGTGCGACAGGGGGCGTACGCTCTGGGGCCAACGTCCTGACTTTC
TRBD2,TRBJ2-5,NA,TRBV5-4,CASRLARSSGETQYF,TGTGCCAGCCGACTAGCGCGAAGTTCGGGGGAGACCCAGTACTTC
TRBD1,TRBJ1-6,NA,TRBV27,CASTLGRGLSPLHF,TGTGCCAGCACCCTGGGCAGGGGGCTTTCACCCCTCCACTTT
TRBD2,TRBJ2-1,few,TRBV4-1,CASSQEGLTNNEQFF,TGCGCCAGCAGCCAAGAGGGACTAACTAACAATGAGCAGTTCTTC
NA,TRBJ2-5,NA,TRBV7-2,CASSLMGETQYF,TGTGCCAGCAGCTTAATGGGGGAGACCCAGTACTTC
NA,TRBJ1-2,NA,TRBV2,CASSTEYGYTF,TGTGCCAGCTCGACAGAATATGGCTACACCTTC
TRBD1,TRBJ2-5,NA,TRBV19,CATRGQGRETQYF,TGTGCCACCCGAGGACAGGGGCGAGAGACCCAGTACTTC
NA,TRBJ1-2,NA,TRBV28,CASSTPGHLNGYTF,TGTGCCAGCAGTACCCCCGGACACCTAAATGGCTACACCTTC
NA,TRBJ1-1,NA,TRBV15,CATSRAQGDTEAFF,TGTGCCACCAGCAGAGCCCAGGGTGACACTGAAGCTTTCTTT
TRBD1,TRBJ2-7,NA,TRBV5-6,CASTQGEYEQYF,TGTGCCAGCACTCAGGGGGAATACGAGCAGTACTTC
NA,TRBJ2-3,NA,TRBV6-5,CASSEGGTDTQYF,TGTGCCAGCAGTGAGGGGGGGACAGATACGCAGTATTTT
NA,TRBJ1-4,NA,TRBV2,CASRPQGWINEKLFF,TGTGCCAGCAGACCCCAGGGATGGATTAATGAAAAACTGTTTTTT
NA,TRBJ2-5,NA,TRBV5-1,CASSLPHGETQYF,TGCGCCAGCAGCTTGCCGCATGGAGAGACCCAGTACTTC
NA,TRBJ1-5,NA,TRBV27,CASSFYSNQPQHF,TGTGCCAGCAGTTTCTATAGCAATCAGCCCCAGCATTTT
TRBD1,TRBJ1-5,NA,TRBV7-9,CASSPGTGFFQPQHF,TGTGCCAGCAGCCCCGGGACAGGGTTTTTTCAGCCCCAGCATTTT
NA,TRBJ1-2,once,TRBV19,CASSIETGMDGYTF,TGTGCCAGTAGTATAGAGACGGGGATGGATGGCTACACCTTC
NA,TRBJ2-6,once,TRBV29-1,CSVAASGANVLTF,TGCAGCGTCGCTGCCTCTGGGGCCAACGTCCTGACTTTC
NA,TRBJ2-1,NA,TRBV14,CASSQVISSHNEQFF,TGTGCCAGCAGCCAAGTCATAAGTTCCCACAATGAGCAGTTCTTC
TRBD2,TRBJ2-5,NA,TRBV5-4,CASSSGLANQETQYF,TGTGCCAGCAGCTCGGGACTAGCGAACCAAGAGACCCAGTACTTC
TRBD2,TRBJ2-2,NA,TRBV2,CASSGGGHTGELFF,TGTGCCAGCAGTGGGGGGGGACACACCGGGGAGCTGTTTTTT
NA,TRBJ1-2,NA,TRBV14,CASSQRGALFESDTF,TGTGCCAGCAGCCAAAGGGGAGCGCTTTTTGAGAGTGACACCTTC
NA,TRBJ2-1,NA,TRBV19,CASSIEGIAPYNEQFF,TGTGCCAGTAGTATAGAAGGAATCGCCCCCTACAATGAGCAGTTCTTC
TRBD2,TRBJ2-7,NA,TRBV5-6,CASSSSTSTMGPYEQYF,TGTGCCAGCAGCTCCTCGACTAGCACCATGGGGCCCTACGAGCAGTACTTC